A selection of T cell receptor beta chains follows, all from one sample in a study of early T cells in non-severe SARS-CoV-2 infection. TCRdb itself ran the 5' RACE reads through MiXCR, one entry per CDR3 protein. The sample has about 76,000 distinct CDR3 sequences, around 12% seen once; the top ten hold 3.4%. The sample comprised whole blood. The receptors derive from an adult who was a healthcare worker with PCR-confirmed SARS-CoV-2 infection or an uninfected control (not recorded which). CDR3s leave out the opening cysteine and the closing phenylalanine or tryptophan. Fields, in order: J gene, V gene, CDR3 protein.

TRBJ2-2,TRBV30,AWATGYHTGELF
TRBJ1-1,TRBV6-1,ASSERQGTEAF
TRBJ2-3,TRBV10-3,AISESTTDTQY
TRBJ2-7,TRBV28,ASRGDRVSHEQY
TRBJ2-1,TRBV24-1,ATSEGTAPGNNEQF
TRBJ2-7,TRBV12-3/TRBV12-4,ASSFRVAGEQY
TRBJ1-3,TRBV29-1,SVKGTGNTIY
TRBJ1-1,TRBV20-1,SAKGQGEIEAF
TRBJ2-2,TRBV6-4,ASSDGDTGELF
TRBJ2-5,TRBV11-2,ASTSLGSGGKETQY
TRBJ2-7,TRBV7-6,ASPDGVGEQY
TRBJ2-3,TRBV7-8,ASSPGLAGSPDTQY
TRBJ1-4,TRBV15,ATSRDQQGASEKLF
TRBJ2-2,TRBV7-9,ASGAPGTTTGELF
TRBJ1-2,TRBV20-1,SALAGQGRKGYT
TRBJ2-7,TRBV14,ASSQDSMRAHYEQY
TRBJ2-3,TRBV7-6,ASSLGGGAWSTDTQY
TRBJ2-1,TRBV7-9,ASSRPDGGRASDEQF
TRBJ1-2,TRBV27,ASSPGQSSRGAYGYT
TRBJ1-1,TRBV27,ASSSGQMNTEAF
TRBJ2-1,TRBV5-5,ASSLRMEGAYNEQF
TRBJ1-2,TRBV28,ASSYRTGEGYT
TRBJ1-3,TRBV11-2,ASSFYRSEDTIY
TRBJ2-2,TRBV11-3,ASSLTGGRNTGELF
TRBJ2-1,TRBV12-3/TRBV12-4,ASSSLAGEDEQF
TRBJ2-2,TRBV24-1,ATSDFLMGNTGELF
TRBJ1-3,TRBV7-7,VSSPSVGNTIY
TRBJ2-2,TRBV24-1,ATSDLSGSGTGELF
TRBJ2-7,TRBV6-6,ASSYGGEQY
TRBJ2-1,TRBV12-3/TRBV12-4,ASRRGADYNEQF
TRBJ2-7,TRBV23-1,AGVRGVSYEQY
TRBJ2-4,TRBV20-1,SARGGDKNIQY
TRBJ2-2,TRBV3-1,ASSQGEGPGELF
TRBJ2-1,TRBV7-6,ASSYGGTGHEQF
TRBJ2-2,TRBV7-3,ASSAGGELF
TRBJ1-2,TRBV5-4,ASSLARTGVGYT
TRBJ2-2,TRBV19,ASRWDTPDTGELF
TRBJ2-7,TRBV28,ASSPHSYEQY
TRBJ2-7,TRBV21-1,ASRGYSSYEQY
TRBJ1-2,TRBV9,ASSTRGQGYYGYT
TRBJ2-2,TRBV5-1,ASSAITGTGELF
TRBJ2-5,TRBV2,ASRKGETQY
TRBJ2-3,TRBV20-1,SARDGIAGDTQY
TRBJ2-1,TRBV29-1,SVGPSGNEQF
TRBJ1-2,TRBV7-6,ASSSGTGTGYT
TRBJ2-1,TRBV7-2,ASSFRWAGLAENEQF
TRBJ1-1,TRBV5-1,ASSLGVGNTEAF
TRBJ2-7,TRBV5-1,ASSLSPRFGGGATYEQY
TRBJ2-5,TRBV28,ASRNRGPLQETQY
TRBJ1-1,TRBV7-9,ASSLDRVTGEAF
TRBJ1-5,TRBV19,ASSIAAYSNQTQH
TRBJ1-5,TRBV18,ASSPTDGRGRGSNQPQH
TRBJ2-5,TRBV20-1,SARAQVPQETQY
TRBJ2-5,TRBV5-1,ASSSGGDRGETQY